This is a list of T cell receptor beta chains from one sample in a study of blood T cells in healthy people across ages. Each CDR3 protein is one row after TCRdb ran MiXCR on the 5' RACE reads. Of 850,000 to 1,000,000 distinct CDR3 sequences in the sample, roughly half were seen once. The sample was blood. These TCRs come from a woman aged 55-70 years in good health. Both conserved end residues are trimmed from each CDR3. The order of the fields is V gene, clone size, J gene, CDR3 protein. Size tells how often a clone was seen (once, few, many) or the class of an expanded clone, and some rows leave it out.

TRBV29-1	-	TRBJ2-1	SVDRTGRNEQF
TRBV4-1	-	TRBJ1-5	ASSQEPDVSNQPQH
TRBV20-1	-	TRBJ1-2	SAKGRTGSYGYT
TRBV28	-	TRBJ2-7	ASSPTQQEVVNEQY
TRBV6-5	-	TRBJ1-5	ASSPRDSNQPQH
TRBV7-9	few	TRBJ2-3	ASSHSTGGTTDTQY
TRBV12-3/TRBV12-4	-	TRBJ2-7	ASSSVTTGINEQY
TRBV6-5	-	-	ASSYYRTGGPETQY
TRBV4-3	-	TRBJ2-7	ASSQDMRGRAYEQY
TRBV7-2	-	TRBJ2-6	ASVPFSSGAIVLT
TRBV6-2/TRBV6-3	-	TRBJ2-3	ASSAAVGKTGADTQY
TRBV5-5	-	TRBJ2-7	ASSLVVASYNEQY
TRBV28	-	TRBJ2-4	ASSSGTSGRLGVQY
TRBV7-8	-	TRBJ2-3	ASSLGTGATDTQY
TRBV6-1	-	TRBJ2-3	ASSEADRVNTDTQY
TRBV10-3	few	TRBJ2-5	ATGRNQETQY
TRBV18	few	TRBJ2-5	ASQGGNDQETQY
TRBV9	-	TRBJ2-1	ASSAGGTINEQF
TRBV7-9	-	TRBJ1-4	ASSRQLGTNEKLF
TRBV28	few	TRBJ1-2	ASSGQGVASGYT
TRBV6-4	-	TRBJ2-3	ASRRLAGVPDTQY
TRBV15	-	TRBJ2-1	ATAPQGYNEQF
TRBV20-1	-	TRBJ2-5	SARVIVQETQY
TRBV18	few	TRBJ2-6	AGTRDSRLSGANVLT
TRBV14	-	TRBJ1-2	ASSQDLRGGYT
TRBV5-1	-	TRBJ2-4	ASNTWGDIQY
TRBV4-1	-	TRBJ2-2	ASSQAKTGSGELF
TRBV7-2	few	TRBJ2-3	ASIARSLGDTQY
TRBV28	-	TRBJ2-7	ASSWGRQNTYEQY
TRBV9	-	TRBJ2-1	ASSAGLPTETQF
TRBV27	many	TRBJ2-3	ASSDTQY
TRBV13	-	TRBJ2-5	ASSLLAQEPAQY
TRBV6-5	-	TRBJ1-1	ASSYSEGNTEAF
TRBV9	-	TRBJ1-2	ASSVTDSYNINYGYT
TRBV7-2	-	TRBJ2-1	ASSLPRVAGVFKDEQF
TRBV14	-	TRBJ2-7	ASSDSSTGTQNSYEQY
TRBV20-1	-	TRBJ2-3	SAFAPGLAGANTQY
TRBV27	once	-	ASSSGTSGSFEQF
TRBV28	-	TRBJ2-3	ASSSRLEGAPQY
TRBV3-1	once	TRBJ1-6	ASSLGGFGNSPLH
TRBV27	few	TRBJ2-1	ASSWGDNEQF
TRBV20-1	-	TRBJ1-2	SAPGRGHYGYT
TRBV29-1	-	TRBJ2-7	SVEVSNTYEQY
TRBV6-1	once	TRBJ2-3	ASSRQSKRADTQY
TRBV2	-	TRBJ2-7	ASSRDFRYEQY
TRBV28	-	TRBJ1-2	ASIPDTNQRYGYT
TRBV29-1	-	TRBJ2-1	SVERDRRLIGGYNEQF
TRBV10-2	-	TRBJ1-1	ASKKDRVPSTEAF
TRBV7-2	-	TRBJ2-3	ASSYLSGEQY
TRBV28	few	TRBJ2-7	ASSPRGAGPHEQY
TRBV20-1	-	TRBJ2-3	SARDESGTSGTAQY
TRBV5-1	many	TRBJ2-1	ASSDTAVPHNEQF
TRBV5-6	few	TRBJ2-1	ASSWPGANEQF
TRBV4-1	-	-	ACSQEVLLASEQY
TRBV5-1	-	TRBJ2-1	ASSPRDGGFHSYNEQF
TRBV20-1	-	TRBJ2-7	SANHGRQPYEQY
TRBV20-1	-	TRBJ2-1	SASRGSHYNEQF